The rows below give T cell receptor beta chains drawn from one sample of a study of prognosis after radiotherapy for stage I lung cancer. MiXCR, run by TCRdb on the multiplex PCR reads, gives a single entry per CDR3 protein. The sample lists about 15,000 distinct CDR3 sequences, less than 35% occurring once. Source: PBMCs, taken before or after stereotactic body radiation therapy (not recorded which). The receptors originated from a donor at least 50 years old with non-small cell lung cancer. Each CDR3 is given with its conserved first and last residue. A D gene is named only where the DNA matches it firmly. The listing skips clone size in some rows; elsewhere it reads once, few, many or a size class.

D gene: .; J gene: TRBJ2-5; clone size: medium-sized; V gene: TRBV20-1; CDR3 DNA: TGCAGTGCTAGGCATGGGGAGGTTATGGAGACCCAGTACTTC; CDR3 protein: CSARHGEVMETQYF
D gene: TRBD1; J gene: TRBJ2-5; clone size: many; V gene: TRBV15; CDR3 DNA: TGTGCCACCAGCAAAGGACAGGGGGTGACAGAGACCCAGTACTTC; CDR3 protein: CATSKGQGVTETQYF
D gene: .; J gene: TRBJ2-1; clone size: medium-sized; V gene: TRBV7-2; CDR3 DNA: TGTGCCAGCAGCTTACTGCCCCAGGGGTTAAATGAGCAGTTCTTC; CDR3 protein: CASSLLPQGLNEQFF
D gene: .; J gene: TRBJ2-2; clone size: .; V gene: TRBV11-3; CDR3 DNA: TGTGCCAGCAGCTTAGGCGGACTATCGGGATCAACCGGGGGGCTGTTTTTT; CDR3 protein: CASSLGGLSGSTGGLFF
D gene: .; J gene: TRBJ2-5; clone size: .; V gene: TRBV6-1; CDR3 DNA: TGTGCCAGAAGTCCCGAGGGCTTCGGGGGGACCCAGTACTTC; CDR3 protein: CARSPEGFGGTQYF
D gene: TRBD1; J gene: TRBJ2-7; clone size: many; V gene: TRBV7-9; CDR3 DNA: TGTGCCAGCAGCGGACAGGCATCCTACGAGCAGTACTTC; CDR3 protein: CASSGQASYEQYF
D gene: .; J gene: TRBJ2-1; clone size: many; V gene: TRBV27; CDR3 DNA: TGTGCCAGCAGTTCCTACTCCTCTGGAAATGAGCAGTTCTTC; CDR3 protein: CASSSYSSGNEQFF
D gene: .; J gene: TRBJ1-2; clone size: medium-sized; V gene: TRBV20-1; CDR3 DNA: TGCAGTGCTAGAGATCCGGGGGAGGATGGCTACACCTTC; CDR3 protein: CSARDPGEDGYTF
D gene: .; J gene: TRBJ2-5; clone size: many; V gene: TRBV7-7; CDR3 DNA: TGTGCCAGCAGCTTAGGCGTCTCCCAAGGCACCCAGTACTTC; CDR3 protein: CASSLGVSQGTQYF
D gene: TRBD2; J gene: TRBJ2-5; clone size: many; V gene: TRBV10-2; CDR3 DNA: TGCGCCAGCAGTGAGGCGGGAGAAGAGACCCAGTACTTC; CDR3 protein: CASSEAGEETQYF
D gene: TRBD2; J gene: TRBJ2-2; clone size: .; V gene: TRBV28; CDR3 DNA: TGTTCCAGCAGTTTAGCGGGAGGGGTTGGGGGGCTGTTTTTT; CDR3 protein: CSSSLAGGVGGLFF
D gene: TRBD2; J gene: TRBJ2-1; clone size: many; V gene: TRBV5-6; CDR3 DNA: TGTGCCAGCAGCTTGGCCCCACTCCTAGGGACTAGCGCTTACAATGAGCAGTTCTTC; CDR3 protein: CASSLAPLLGTSAYNEQFF
D gene: TRBD2; J gene: TRBJ2-7; clone size: many; V gene: TRBV3-1; CDR3 DNA: TGTGCCAGCAGCCAAGGACTAGCGGGAGGGAGTAGCTCCTACGAGCAGTACTTC; CDR3 protein: CASSQGLAGGSSSYEQYF
D gene: TRBD2; J gene: TRBJ2-4; clone size: many; V gene: TRBV6-1; CDR3 DNA: TGTGCCAGCAGTCCGAGGGCGGGGGGAAACATTCAGTACTTC; CDR3 protein: CASSPRAGGNIQYF
D gene: .; J gene: TRBJ2-7; clone size: many; V gene: TRBV10-3; CDR3 DNA: TGTGCCATCAGGGACTCCAGCTCCTACGAGCAGTACTTC; CDR3 protein: CAIRDSSSYEQYF
D gene: TRBD2; J gene: TRBJ2-1; clone size: many; V gene: TRBV10-2; CDR3 DNA: TGCGCCAGCAAAATTAGCGGGAGACGACCTGAGCAGTTCTTC; CDR3 protein: CASKISGRRPEQFF
D gene: .; J gene: TRBJ2-7; clone size: many; V gene: TRBV11-3; CDR3 DNA: TGTGCCAGCACCTCTGGAACAGGGTCGATGGGATACGAGCAGTACTTC; CDR3 protein: CASTSGTGSMGYEQYF
D gene: .; J gene: TRBJ1-4; clone size: many; V gene: TRBV7-7; CDR3 DNA: TGTGCTAGCAGCCAAACAGGGTCGGCTGAAAAACTGTTTTTT; CDR3 protein: CASSQTGSAEKLFF
D gene: .; J gene: TRBJ2-2; clone size: medium-sized; V gene: TRBV6-2/TRBV6-3; CDR3 DNA: TGTGCCAGCAGTCGAGAACAGGACGTTAACACCGGGGAGCTGTTTTTT; CDR3 protein: CASSREQDVNTGELFF
D gene: .; J gene: TRBJ1-4; clone size: many; V gene: TRBV5-1; CDR3 DNA: TGCGCCAGCAGCTCCGGGGCTAATGAAAAACTGTTTTTT; CDR3 protein: CASSSGANEKLFF
D gene: .; J gene: TRBJ1-2; clone size: .; V gene: TRBV12-3/TRBV12-4; CDR3 DNA: TGTGCCAGCAGTCCTACGAAGGGAGGTGGATACACCTTC; CDR3 protein: CASSPTKGGGYTF
D gene: TRBD2; J gene: TRBJ2-7; clone size: .; V gene: TRBV4-1; CDR3 DNA: TGCGCCAGCAGCCCCGACGCAAGGACTAGCGGGAGGTACGAGCAGTACTTC; CDR3 protein: CASSPDARTSGRYEQYF
D gene: .; J gene: TRBJ2-2; clone size: .; V gene: TRBV24-1; CDR3 DNA: TGTGCCACTGGTGATACGACAGATTCCGGGGAGCTGTTTTTT; CDR3 protein: CATGDTTDSGELFF
D gene: .; J gene: TRBJ1-5; clone size: many; V gene: TRBV6-6; CDR3 DNA: TGTGCCAGCAGTTACTCGGGGTCCAGCAATCAGCCCCAGCATTTT; CDR3 protein: CASSYSGSSNQPQHF
D gene: TRBD1; J gene: TRBJ2-3; clone size: many; V gene: TRBV6-1; CDR3 DNA: TGTGCCAGCAGTGAAGATTCAGGGACAGGCCCCACAGATACGCAGTATTTT; CDR3 protein: CASSEDSGTGPTDTQYF
D gene: TRBD2; J gene: TRBJ2-1; clone size: .; V gene: TRBV6-1; CDR3 DNA: TGTGCCAGCAGTGTGACTAGCCAGTACAATGAGCATTTCTTC; CDR3 protein: CASSVTSQYNEHFF
D gene: .; J gene: TRBJ2-7; clone size: many; V gene: TRBV6-2/TRBV6-3; CDR3 DNA: TGTGCCAGCAGGGCAGGGTTGGAGCAGTACTTC; CDR3 protein: CASRAGLEQYF
D gene: .; J gene: TRBJ2-2; clone size: many; V gene: TRBV24-1; CDR3 DNA: TGTGCCACCAGTGATTTAGCTGACACCGGGGAGCTGTTTTTT; CDR3 protein: CATSDLADTGELFF
D gene: .; J gene: TRBJ2-7; clone size: many; V gene: TRBV28; CDR3 DNA: TGTGCCAGCAGTTTATACGGAGCCGGGGAGCAGTGCTTC; CDR3 protein: CASSLYGAGEQCF
D gene: .; J gene: TRBJ2-1; clone size: .; V gene: TRBV7-9; CDR3 DNA: TGTGCCAGCAGCACCGACCGACCCAACCGCGGCCTGAGTGTCAATGAGCAGTTCTTC; CDR3 protein: CASSTDRPNRGLSVNEQFF
D gene: TRBD2; J gene: TRBJ2-7; clone size: many; V gene: TRBV20-1; CDR3 DNA: TGCAGTGCTAGAGATACGGGGGGAGCCTACGAGCAGTACTTC; CDR3 protein: CSARDTGGAYEQYF
D gene: TRBD1; J gene: TRBJ2-1; clone size: .; V gene: TRBV12-3/TRBV12-4; CDR3 DNA: TGTGCCAACAGCACAATTGGTAGGGGGCGTTTTATTTGGCATTTCTTC; CDR3 protein: CANSTIGRGRFIWHFF
D gene: .; J gene: TRBJ2-7; clone size: .; V gene: TRBV6-1; CDR3 DNA: TGTGCCAGCGGTACTGGTGATGGACAGTCGTCGTACTTC; CDR3 protein: CASGTGDGQSSYF
D gene: .; J gene: TRBJ1-2; clone size: .; V gene: TRBV20-1; CDR3 DNA: TGCAGTGCTAGAGGGGGGGGGCCGGATGGCTACACCTTC; CDR3 protein: CSARGGGPDGYTF
D gene: .; J gene: TRBJ1-6; clone size: many; V gene: TRBV6-8; CDR3 DNA: TGTGCCAGCAGTTACTCGAGAATTGGGCAGGGACTCTCACCCCTCCACTTT; CDR3 protein: CASSYSRIGQGLSPLHF
D gene: .; J gene: TRBJ2-1; clone size: .; V gene: TRBV27; CDR3 DNA: TGTGCCAGCAAGAGGCGGGGTGGGCAGTTATTC; CDR3 protein: CASKRRGGQLF
D gene: TRBD2; J gene: TRBJ2-5; clone size: many; V gene: TRBV7-2; CDR3 DNA: TGTGCCAGCAGCCCGACTAGCGGGAGTAATGGAGAGACCCAGTACTTC; CDR3 protein: CASSPTSGSNGETQYF
D gene: .; J gene: TRBJ2-3; clone size: medium-sized; V gene: TRBV11-2; CDR3 DNA: TGTGCCAGCAGCTTTATCGGACGGGCGAGCACAGATACGCAGTATTTT; CDR3 protein: CASSFIGRASTDTQYF
D gene: .; J gene: TRBJ1-6; clone size: once; V gene: TRBV27; CDR3 DNA: TGTGCCAGCAGCTGGGTTCGAATTCACCTCCACTTT; CDR3 protein: CASSWVRIHLHF
D gene: .; J gene: TRBJ2-7; clone size: many; V gene: TRBV24-1; CDR3 DNA: TGTGCCACCAGTGATTTGGGGCAGGGGTTATACTTC; CDR3 protein: CATSDLGQGLYF
D gene: .; J gene: TRBJ2-3; clone size: medium-sized; V gene: TRBV3-1; CDR3 DNA: TGTGCCAGCAGCCAAGATGAGGGCCTCGGCACAGATACGCAGTATTTT; CDR3 protein: CASSQDEGLGTDTQYF
D gene: .; J gene: TRBJ2-7; clone size: many; V gene: TRBV3-1; CDR3 DNA: TGTGCCAGCAGCCAAAATATAATCCACGAGCAGTACTTC; CDR3 protein: CASSQNIIHEQYF
D gene: TRBD1; J gene: TRBJ2-2; clone size: .; V gene: TRBV20-1; CDR3 DNA: TGCAGTGCTAGATCAGGGGGCAACACCGGGGATCTGTTTTTT; CDR3 protein: CSARSGGNTGDLFF
D gene: .; J gene: TRBJ2-5; clone size: many; V gene: TRBV5-1; CDR3 DNA: TGCGCCAGCAGCTTGGTTTCCCCCAACCAAGAGACCCAGTACTTC; CDR3 protein: CASSLVSPNQETQYF
D gene: TRBD1; J gene: TRBJ2-7; clone size: many; V gene: TRBV3-1; CDR3 DNA: TGTGCCAGCAGCCAATCGGGACAGGGTTTCTCCGAGCAGTACTTC; CDR3 protein: CASSQSGQGFSEQYF
D gene: TRBD2; J gene: TRBJ2-5; clone size: many; V gene: TRBV4-3; CDR3 DNA: TGCGCCAGCAGCCAAGATCTACTAGCGTCCGAGACCCAGTACTTC; CDR3 protein: CASSQDLLASETQYF
D gene: TRBD1; J gene: TRBJ1-2; clone size: many; V gene: TRBV6-5; CDR3 DNA: TGTGCCAGCAGTTACGTCCGGACAGGGGGCAGTTATGGCTACACCTTC; CDR3 protein: CASSYVRTGGSYGYTF
D gene: .; J gene: TRBJ1-1; clone size: many; V gene: TRBV6-4; CDR3 DNA: TGTGCCAGCAGTGACGCCCCGGGCTCGGGCACTGAAGCTTTCTTT; CDR3 protein: CASSDAPGSGTEAFF
D gene: TRBD1; J gene: TRBJ2-5; clone size: many; V gene: TRBV20-1; CDR3 DNA: TGCAGTGCCCGCGGGCAGGGGGCTAACCAAGAGACCCAGTACTTC; CDR3 protein: CSARGQGANQETQYF
D gene: .; J gene: TRBJ2-2; clone size: many; V gene: TRBV5-4; CDR3 DNA: TGTGCCAGCAGCTTGGGTCCCCTGTCGAACACCGGGGAGCTGTTTTTT; CDR3 protein: CASSLGPLSNTGELFF
D gene: .; J gene: TRBJ1-5; clone size: many; V gene: TRBV20-1; CDR3 DNA: TGCAGTGCTAGTGGGGGGCCCGAAAATCAGCCCCAGCATTTT; CDR3 protein: CSASGGPENQPQHF
D gene: TRBD1; J gene: TRBJ2-7; clone size: many; V gene: TRBV20-1; CDR3 DNA: TGCAGTGCTAGATCTTCAGACAGGGAAAACTACGAGCAGTACTTC; CDR3 protein: CSARSSDRENYEQYF
D gene: TRBD1; J gene: TRBJ1-3; clone size: many; V gene: TRBV7-9; CDR3 DNA: TGTGCCAGCAGAAGAGGTGGGGACAGCTCTGGAAACACCATATATTTT; CDR3 protein: CASRRGGDSSGNTIYF